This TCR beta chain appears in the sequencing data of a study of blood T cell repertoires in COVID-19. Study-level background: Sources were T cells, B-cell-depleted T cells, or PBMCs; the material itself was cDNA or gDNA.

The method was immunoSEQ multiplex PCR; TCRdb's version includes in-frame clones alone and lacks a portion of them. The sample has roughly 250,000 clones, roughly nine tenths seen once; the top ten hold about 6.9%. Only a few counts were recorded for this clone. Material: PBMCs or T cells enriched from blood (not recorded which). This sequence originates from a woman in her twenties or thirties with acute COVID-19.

CDR3 bases: TGTGCCAGCAGGGGACAAGGCCCCTATGGCTACACCTTC. As protein: CASRGQGPYGYTF. The chain uses TRBV11-2 and TRBJ1-2; maybe TRBD1 (6 bases). The ends were cut back, 6 bases at V and 4 bases at J, with 12 bases in the middle. CDR1 and CDR2 from the germline V gene are SGHAT and FQNNGV. This CDR3 spans 13 amino acids. Based on the CDR3 plus reference TRBV11-2 and TRBJ1-2, the full variable domain is EAGVAQSPRYKIIEKRQSVAFWCNPISGHATLYWYQQILGQGPKLLIQFQNNGVVDDSQLPKDRFSAERLKGVDSTLKIQPAKLEDSAVYLCASRGQGPYGYTFGSGTRLTVV.